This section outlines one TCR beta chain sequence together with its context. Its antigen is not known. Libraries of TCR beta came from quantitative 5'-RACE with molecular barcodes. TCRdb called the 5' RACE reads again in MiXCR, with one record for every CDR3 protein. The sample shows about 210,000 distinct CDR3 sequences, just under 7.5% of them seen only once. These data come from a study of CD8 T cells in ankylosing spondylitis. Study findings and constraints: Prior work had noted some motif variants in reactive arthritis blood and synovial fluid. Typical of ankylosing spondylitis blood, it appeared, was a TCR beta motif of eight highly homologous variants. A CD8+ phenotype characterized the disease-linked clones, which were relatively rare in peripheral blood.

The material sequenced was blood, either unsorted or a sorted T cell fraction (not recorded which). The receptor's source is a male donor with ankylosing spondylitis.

The CDR3 here is CASSLAGTGGWDEQFF. CDR3 sequence (DNA): TGTGCCAGCAGCTTAGCGGGGACAGGGGGCTGGGATGAGCAGTTCTTC. V is TRBV7-9 and J is TRBJ2-1; 12 positions match TRBD1. This CDR3 comprises 16 residues. Germline V gene data show CDR1 as SEHNR and CDR2 as FQNEAQ (reference sequence). The junction had 5 bases not matched to a gene; V was cut back by 0 bases and J by 8 bases.